The sample holds many counts of the clone carrying this T cell receptor beta chain. Its specificity is unknown. The sample originates from a study of CD8 T cells in ankylosing spondylitis. Study-level points and caveats: Blood of patients with ankylosing spondylitis appeared to be characterized by a TCR beta motif of about eight highly homologous variants.

V dropped 4 bases and J dropped 6 bases, with 15 bases sitting between them. The CDR3 spans 13 residues. Germline CDR1 is SQVTM and CDR2 is ANQGSEA. Each CDR3 protein is one row after TCRdb ran MiXCR on the 5' RACE reads. This table holds about 390,000 distinct CDR3 sequences, approximately 20% found once. This TCR came from a male donor with ankylosing spondylitis. The specimen was blood, either unsorted or a sorted T cell fraction (not recorded which). This rearrangement joins TRBV29-1 to TRBJ1-1; D is perhaps TRBD1 (6 bases). The CDR3 bases are TGCAGCGTTGGGTCAGGGGATTTCGCTGAAGCTTTCTTT. Its translation is CSVGSGDFAEAFF.